Listed below are T cell receptor beta chains from one sample, sequenced in a study of glioma-infiltrating T cells after dendritic cell vaccination. Only in-frame clones appear in the TCRdb table, and some are missing; sequencing was by immunoSEQ multiplex PCR. The sample has over 80,000 clones; about 81% are singletons. Material: blood, obtained after dendritic cell vaccination. These receptors came from a human donor with glioblastoma. Both conserved end residues are part of each CDR3. The order of the fields is clone size, V gene, J gene, D gene, CDR3 DNA, CDR3 protein. A D gene is named only where the DNA matches it firmly. Some rows have no size entry. The others give once, few or many, or a class for an expanded clone.

clone size: -
V gene: TRBV30
J gene: TRBJ1-1
D gene: TRBD1
CDR3 DNA: TGTGCCTGGACAGGGGGCGGATTCCCCAACCCGAGGACTGAAGCTTTCTTT
CDR3 protein: CAWTGGGFPNPRTEAFF

clone size: -
V gene: TRBV7-8
J gene: TRBJ1-2
D gene: TRBD1
CDR3 DNA: TGTGCCAGCAGCTCCCAGGGGGCTGGCTACACCTTC
CDR3 protein: CASSSQGAGYTF

clone size: -
V gene: TRBV9
J gene: TRBJ2-2
D gene: TRBD2
CDR3 DNA: TGTGCCAGCAGCGGGCTCGGACGGGAGGCCGGCGGGGAGCTGTTTTTT
CDR3 protein: CASSGLGREAGGELFF

clone size: -
V gene: TRBV18
J gene: TRBJ2-3
D gene: -
CDR3 DNA: TGTGCCAGCTCACCTACTGGCGGGACCGCAGATACGCAGTATTTT
CDR3 protein: CASSPTGGTADTQYF

clone size: -
V gene: TRBV5-1
J gene: TRBJ2-7
D gene: -
CDR3 DNA: TGCGCCAGCAGCTTCGGTCCAGGGGTCGGCGAGCAGTACTTC
CDR3 protein: CASSFGPGVGEQYF

clone size: -
V gene: TRBV10-3
J gene: TRBJ2-5
D gene: TRBD1
CDR3 DNA: TGTGCCATCAGCCTGGGGGGGACAGGGGGCTCGGAGACCCAGTACTTC
CDR3 protein: CAISLGGTGGSETQYF

clone size: -
V gene: TRBV6-1
J gene: TRBJ2-3
D gene: TRBD2
CDR3 DNA: TGTGCCAGCCTACTACTAGCGGGAATGTCAGATACGCAGTATTTT
CDR3 protein: CASLLLAGMSDTQYF

clone size: -
V gene: TRBV19
J gene: TRBJ2-2
D gene: TRBD2
CDR3 DNA: TGTGCCAGTAGAAGCGGGACGAACGCCGGGGAGCTGTTTTTT
CDR3 protein: CASRSGTNAGELFF

clone size: -
V gene: TRBV6-1
J gene: TRBJ1-1
D gene: -
CDR3 DNA: TGTGCCACTCAACCCCTTGGGGCTGGGAACACTGAAGCTTTCTTT
CDR3 protein: CATQPLGAGNTEAFF

clone size: -
V gene: TRBV6-5
J gene: TRBJ2-7
D gene: TRBD1
CDR3 DNA: TGTGCCAGCAGTCGGGACAGGGGGCGCCCCTACGAGCAGTACTTC
CDR3 protein: CASSRDRGRPYEQYF

clone size: -
V gene: TRBV7-2
J gene: TRBJ1-4
D gene: TRBD1
CDR3 DNA: TGTGCCAGCAGTTCGCAGGGGGCGGGGGAAAAACTGTTTTTT
CDR3 protein: CASSSQGAGEKLFF

clone size: -
V gene: TRBV13
J gene: TRBJ2-5
D gene: TRBD1
CDR3 DNA: TGTGCCAGCAGCGCCGGGACAGGGAGAGGATGGGAGACCCAGTACTTC
CDR3 protein: CASSAGTGRGWETQYF

clone size: -
V gene: TRBV19
J gene: TRBJ2-5
D gene: -
CDR3 DNA: TGTGCCAGTAGTATACAGGGATTTGAGACCCAGTACTTC
CDR3 protein: CASSIQGFETQYF

clone size: -
V gene: TRBV7-6
J gene: TRBJ2-3
D gene: TRBD2
CDR3 DNA: TGTGCCAGCAGCTTAGGGACTAGCGGGAGTTTAGATACGCAGTATTTT
CDR3 protein: CASSLGTSGSLDTQYF

clone size: once
V gene: TRBV4-1
J gene: TRBJ1-3
D gene: TRBD1
CDR3 DNA: TGCGCCAGCAGCCAAGATAGGGCGACTACAGGGGAAGGTTCTGGAAACACCATATATTTT
CDR3 protein: CASSQDRATTGEGSGNTIYF

clone size: -
V gene: TRBV6-6
J gene: TRBJ1-1
D gene: -
CDR3 DNA: TGTGCCAGCAGTTACTCCGACGGGGGCACTGAAGCTTTCTTT
CDR3 protein: CASSYSDGGTEAFF

clone size: -
V gene: TRBV5-6
J gene: TRBJ2-2
D gene: TRBD2
CDR3 DNA: TGTGCCAGCAGGGTAATGGGACTAGCGGATAACACCGGGGAGCTGTTTTTT
CDR3 protein: CASRVMGLADNTGELFF

clone size: -
V gene: TRBV6-1
J gene: TRBJ1-5
D gene: TRBD1
CDR3 DNA: TGTGCCAGCATCGCAGGGGGACATCAGCCCCAGCATTTT
CDR3 protein: CASIAGGHQPQHF

clone size: -
V gene: TRBV9
J gene: TRBJ2-1
D gene: TRBD1
CDR3 DNA: TGTGCCAGCAGCGTAGACAGGGGTTCCTACAATGAGCAGTTCTTC
CDR3 protein: CASSVDRGSYNEQFF

clone size: -
V gene: TRBV10-3
J gene: TRBJ1-1
D gene: -
CDR3 DNA: TGTGCCGCCGGGGTAACTGAAGCTTTCTTT
CDR3 protein: CAAGVTEAFF

clone size: few
V gene: TRBV19
J gene: TRBJ2-1
D gene: TRBD2
CDR3 DNA: TGTGCCAGCCAGAGACTAGCGGGGGATAATGAGCAGTTCTTC
CDR3 protein: CASQRLAGDNEQFF

clone size: few
V gene: TRBV7-9
J gene: TRBJ1-3
D gene: TRBD1
CDR3 DNA: TGTGCCAGCAGGGAGACAGGGGGAAGTGGAAACACCATATATTTT
CDR3 protein: CASRETGGSGNTIYF

clone size: -
V gene: TRBV2
J gene: TRBJ2-2
D gene: -
CDR3 DNA: TGTGCCAGCAACGGTGATGCCACCGGGGAGCTGTTTTTT
CDR3 protein: CASNGDATGELFF

clone size: -
V gene: TRBV30
J gene: TRBJ1-3
D gene: TRBD1
CDR3 DNA: TGTGCCTGGAGTCCCGACAGGGCCGGCTCTGGAAACACCATATATTTT
CDR3 protein: CAWSPDRAGSGNTIYF

clone size: -
V gene: TRBV7-8
J gene: TRBJ2-3
D gene: -
CDR3 DNA: TGTGCCAGCAGCTTATTGTCCCAGAAGACAGATACGCAGTATTTT
CDR3 protein: CASSLLSQKTDTQYF

clone size: once
V gene: TRBV11-3
J gene: TRBJ1-1
D gene: TRBD1
CDR3 DNA: TGTGCCAGCAGCCGAGACAGGGGGCGAGGCAGGAACACTGAAGCTTTCTTT
CDR3 protein: CASSRDRGRGRNTEAFF

clone size: -
V gene: TRBV6-6
J gene: TRBJ2-2
D gene: -
CDR3 DNA: TGTGCCAGCAGTATTGGAGTGGGCACCGGGGAGCTGTTTTTT
CDR3 protein: CASSIGVGTGELFF

clone size: -
V gene: TRBV19
J gene: TRBJ1-1
D gene: -
CDR3 DNA: TGTGCCAGTAGTTACAGGAACATGAACACTGAAGCTTTCTTT
CDR3 protein: CASSYRNMNTEAFF

clone size: -
V gene: TRBV6-5
J gene: TRBJ2-3
D gene: TRBD2
CDR3 DNA: TGTGCCAGCAGTTCCGGACTAGCGAGTGCAGATACGCAGTATTTT
CDR3 protein: CASSSGLASADTQYF

clone size: few
V gene: TRBV13
J gene: TRBJ1-6
D gene: TRBD1
CDR3 DNA: TGTGCCAGCAGCGGACGGACAGGGACGAATTCACCCCTCCACTTT
CDR3 protein: CASSGRTGTNSPLHF

clone size: -
V gene: TRBV7-9
J gene: TRBJ1-5
D gene: -
CDR3 DNA: TGTGCCAGCAGCTTACTCAGGGGCCAGCCCCAGCATTTT
CDR3 protein: CASSLLRGQPQHF

clone size: -
V gene: TRBV19
J gene: TRBJ2-2
D gene: -
CDR3 DNA: TGTGCCAGTATTAGACAGATAAACACCGGGGAGCTGTTTTTT
CDR3 protein: CASIRQINTGELFF

clone size: -
V gene: TRBV18
J gene: TRBJ1-4
D gene: -
CDR3 DNA: TGTGCCAGCTCACGGTCAGGGGCAACTAATGAAAAACTGTTTTTT
CDR3 protein: CASSRSGATNEKLFF

clone size: -
V gene: TRBV7-3
J gene: TRBJ2-2
D gene: TRBD2
CDR3 DNA: TGTGCCAGCAGGCCCGGGACTAGCGGGAGTGGCGGGGAGCTGTTTTTT
CDR3 protein: CASRPGTSGSGGELFF

clone size: once
V gene: TRBV9
J gene: TRBJ2-3
D gene: TRBD2
CDR3 DNA: TGTGCCAGCAGCTCGACTAGCGGGGCTATAGGCACAGATACGCAGTATTTT
CDR3 protein: CASSSTSGAIGTDTQYF

clone size: -
V gene: TRBV19
J gene: TRBJ1-2
D gene: TRBD1
CDR3 DNA: TGTGCCAGTAGTATTCGACAGGGGAATCCTAACTATGGCTACACCTTC
CDR3 protein: CASSIRQGNPNYGYTF

clone size: few
V gene: TRBV25-1
J gene: TRBJ2-1
D gene: -
CDR3 DNA: TGTGCCAGCAGTGAATCCGGGTTCGATGAGCAGTTCTTC
CDR3 protein: CASSESGFDEQFF

clone size: -
V gene: TRBV7-2
J gene: TRBJ1-2
D gene: TRBD1
CDR3 DNA: TGTGCCAGCAGCCAATCGTGGCAGGGGGCAAACTATGGCTACACCTTC
CDR3 protein: CASSQSWQGANYGYTF

clone size: -
V gene: TRBV27
J gene: TRBJ1-4
D gene: TRBD1
CDR3 DNA: TGTGCCAGCAGTTCCCCCGGACAGGAACCAACTAATGAAAAACTGTTTTTT
CDR3 protein: CASSSPGQEPTNEKLFF

clone size: -
V gene: TRBV15
J gene: TRBJ2-5
D gene: -
CDR3 DNA: TGTGCCACCAGCAGAGATGGACTCCAAGAGACCCAGTACTTC
CDR3 protein: CATSRDGLQETQYF